Only one count was recorded for the clone carrying this TCR beta chain. The entry originates in a study of T-cell reconstitution after alpha-beta-depleted transplantation in children. Losses at the gene ends were 0 bases for V and 8 bases for J; bases not matched to a gene: 5. Germline CDR1 and CDR2: SGHRS and YFSETQ. This CDR3 contains 15 residues. Unique molecular identifiers featured in how the TCRbeta library was prepared. TCRdb called the PCR reads again in MiXCR, with one record for every CDR3 protein. The sample lists roughly 350,000 distinct CDR3 sequences, 16% occurring once. The sample in question was PBMCs, mostly from graft donor cells, obtained 360 days after TCRalphabeta/CD19-depleted stem cell transplant. The sequence was collected from a male patient aged 2-9 years who had a stem cell transplant for acute lymphoblastic leukemia, so the T cells may come from the graft donor. The J gene is TRBJ2-4, the V gene TRBV5-1; 10 bases align to TRBD2. CDR3 nucleotide sequence: TGCGCCAGCAGCTTGGCCCTAGCGGGAGAGGACATTCAGTACTTC. This codes for CASSLALAGEDIQYF.